This T cell receptor beta chain stems from a study of blood T cell repertoires in COVID-19. Study at large: Sites in the United States, Italy and Spain provided acute and convalescent COVID-19 samples. From T cells, B-cell-depleted T cells, or PBMCs came the material, which was cDNA or gDNA.

Authors' processing steps: How many nucleated cells were present was estimated from reference gene primer amplification. Repertoires were generated with immunoSEQ multiplex PCR, while TCRdb's copy carries only in-frame clones and drops some. The DNA was the basis for D and trimming; V, J and clone size are from that table. The sample includes tens of thousands of clones, about nine tenths of them seen just once. CDR3 size: 14 residues. V was clipped by 1 base and J by 1 base, with 8 bases between them. Germline V CDR1 and CDR2: SGHRS, YFSETQ. This sequence was found in a man in his sixties with active COVID-19. V usage is TRBV5-1 and J usage is TRBJ1-1; no clear D. Sequenced: peripheral blood. The chain's CDR3 is CASSLSRGNTEAFF. CDR3 DNA sequence: TGCGCCAGCAGCTTGTCTCGGGGGAACACTGAAGCTTTCTTT.